Below, 11 T cell receptor beta chains from the same sample are listed, as sequenced in a study of breast tumors, draining lymph nodes, adjacent tissues. TCRdb itself ran the multiplex PCR reads through MiXCR, one entry per CDR3 protein. The table shows about 110,000 distinct CDR3 sequences, with 30% occurring only once. Breast cancer patients provided tissue from their axillary draining lymph nodes. Sequencing input: axillary lymph node tissue. Receptors originate from a female donor with breast cancer. Some clones in this sample may be carry-over from other donors' samples.

The rearrangement uses TRBV2 and TRBJ2-7; 14 bases align to TRBD2. V lost 8 bases, J lost 4 bases, and 7 bases stayed unmatched. The CDR3 is made up of 15 amino acids. Germline loops: CDR1 SNHLY, CDR2 FYNNEI. CDR3 residues: CASSPWTSGGYEQYF. The CDR3 DNA reads as TGTGCCAGCTCGCCCTGGACTAGCGGGGGGTACGAGCAGTACTTC.

This clonotype occurred many times. The chain carries TRBV20-1 and TRBJ2-2; the match to TRBD2 covers 10 bases. Trimming removed 5 bases from V and 5 bases from J; junction bases left unmatched: 5. The CDR3 is made up of 14 amino acids. CDR1 is DFQATT and CDR2 is SNEGSKA in the germline V gene (reference sequence). The CDR3 reads CSALAGAKTGELFF. The CDR3 region has the DNA TGCAGTGCTCTAGCGGGAGCAAAAACCGGGGAGCTGTTTTTT.

The chain is built from TRBV15 and TRBJ1-2, with no clear D. This CDR3 is built from 13 residues. V was clipped by 0 bases and J by 5 bases, with 7 bases between them. Germline V lookup: CDR1 LNHNV, CDR2 YYDKDF (reference sequence). CDR3 loop: CATSRDDMYGYTF. In DNA, the CDR3 is TGTGCCACCAGCAGAGATGATATGTATGGCTACACCTTC.

This clonotype was found many times. This chain uses TRBV14 with TRBJ2-5; D is ambiguous. Trimming cost V 3 bases and J 4 bases, with 9 bases left between them. Germline V CDR1 and CDR2: SGHDN, FVKESK. The CDR3 consists of 13 residues. The CDR3 region is CASSQGVRETQYF. The DNA for the CDR3 is TGTGCCAGCAGCCAGGGCGTACGAGAGACCCAGTACTTC.

This clonotype appeared many times. This sequence joins TRBV7-9 and TRBJ2-2; no firm D call. Trimming removed 0 bases at V and 6 bases at J, with 5 bases between. The CDR3 extends over 13 amino acids. From germline, CDR1 is SEHNR and CDR2 FQNEAQ (reference sequence). CDR3 protein: CASSLARAGELFF. CDR3 nucleotide sequence: TGTGCCAGCAGCTTAGCTCGGGCCGGGGAGCTGTTTTTT.

This clonotype was seen at least ten times. V is TRBV6-6 and J is TRBJ2-1; 8 bases line up with TRBD1. This CDR3 is 14 amino acids long. Trimming cost V 7 bases and J 7 bases; bases outside gene matches: 9. Germline CDR1 MNHNY, CDR2 SVGAGI (reference sequence). The CDR3 protein is CASNGGTGLNEQFF. The CDR3 nucleotides read TGTGCCAGCAACGGAGGGACAGGCCTAAATGAGCAGTTCTTC.

This clonotype was detected many times. The chain uses TRBV3-1 and TRBJ2-7; 13 bases align to TRBD2. Germline loops: CDR1 LGHDT, CDR2 YNNKEL (reference sequence). V lost 4 bases and J lost 6; bases outside the gene matches: 9. The CDR3 runs 16 residues. CDR3 loop: CASSPPRLAGGGEQYF. CDR3 DNA: TGTGCCAGCAGCCCCCCCCGACTAGCGGGAGGAGGCGAGCAGTACTTC.

This clonotype appeared many times. One junction end disagrees with the germline gene, perhaps due to a read error. This chain links TRBV7-7 with TRBJ2-3, with 9 bases fitting TRBD2. Germline-derived CDR1 and CDR2 are SSHAT and FNYEAQ (reference sequence). This CDR3 contains 16 residues. The DNA for the CDR3 is TGTGCTAGCAGTGCAGGGACTAGCAGAAACACAGATACGCAGTATTTT. Translating gives CASSAGTSRNTDTQYF.

Ten or more counts support this clonotype. CDR3 sequence: CSAGTGGTEAFF. The CDR3, as DNA: TGCAGTGCCGGGACAGGGGGAACTGAAGCTTTCTTT. The chain uses TRBV20-1 and TRBJ1-1; 11 bases are shared with TRBD1. The CDR3 has 12 amino acids. V gave up 6 bases and J gave up 5 bases; unmatched junction bases: 2. CDR1 is DFQATT, CDR2 SNEGSKA, per germline (reference sequence).

As regards this clonotype: A much bigger clone sits one base away, suggesting this may be a read error. The chain has TRBV13 and TRBJ1-2; 8 bases are shared with TRBD1. The CDR3 contains 15 residues. Germline CDR1 reads PRHDT; CDR2 reads FYEKMQ (reference sequence). Here the CDR3 reads CASSYPGGRMYGHTF. The CDR3 nucleotides are TGTGCCAGCAGCTATCCAGGGGGCAGAATGTATGGCCACACCTTC.

A word on this clonotype: A much larger clone is a single base away; this may be a read error. The rearrangement uses TRBV5-8 and TRBJ2-7; D perhaps matches TRBD1 (5 bases). The CDR3 is made up of 15 amino acids. CDR1 and CDR2 from the germline V gene are SGHTS and YDEGEE. The CDR3 reads CPSSLVGAGSYEQYF. In DNA, the CDR3 is TGTCCCAGCAGCTTGGTTGGGGCCGGGTCCTACGAGCAGTACTTC.